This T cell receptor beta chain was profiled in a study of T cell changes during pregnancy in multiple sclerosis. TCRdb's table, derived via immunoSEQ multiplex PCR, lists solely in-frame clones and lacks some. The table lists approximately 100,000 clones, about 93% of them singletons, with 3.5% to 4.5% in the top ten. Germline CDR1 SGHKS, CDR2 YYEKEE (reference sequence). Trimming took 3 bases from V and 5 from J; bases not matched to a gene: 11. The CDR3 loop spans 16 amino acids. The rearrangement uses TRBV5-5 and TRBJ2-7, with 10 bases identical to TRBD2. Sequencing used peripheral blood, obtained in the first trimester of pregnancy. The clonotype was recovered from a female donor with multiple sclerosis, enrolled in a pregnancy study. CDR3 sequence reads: CASSYGLAASRNEQYF. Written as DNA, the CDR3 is TGTGCCAGCAGCTACGGACTAGCGGCGTCCCGGAACGAGCAGTACTTC. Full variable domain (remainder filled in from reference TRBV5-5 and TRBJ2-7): DAGVTQSPTHLIKTRGQQVTLRCSPISGHKSVSWYQQVLGQGPQFIFQYYEKEERGRGNFPDRFSARQFPNYSSELNVNALLLGDSALYLCASSYGLAASRNEQYFGPGTRLTVT.